The entry below describes one TCR beta chain. No antigen is known for it. Trimming pared 1 base from V and 7 bases from J, leaving 13 bases between. The CDR3 has 14 amino acids. Germline V gene sequence: CDR1 LNHDA, CDR2 SQIVND (reference sequence). The sample originates from a study of T cell responses to AZD1222 COVID-19 vaccine. Looking at the study overall: Pooling of second doses given at about 4 or about 12 weeks was done.

The repertoire was sequenced with immunoSEQ multiplex PCR; TCRdb's copy has only in-frame clones and lacks some. Altogether 80,000 to 130,000 clones are present, roughly 89% being singletons, with the ten largest covering about 3.5%. Overall study results and limits: Females made up more of the donors, who were largely white British, and clonal diversity may have come out too low.

This TCR derives from an adult in good health. The chain joins TRBV19 to TRBJ1-2; D may be TRBD1 (5 bases). The sequenced sample was peripheral blood, obtained on day 0 of AZD1222 vaccination. The CDR3 loop reads CASSIGGGSAGYTF. CDR3 in DNA: TGTGCCAGTAGTATAGGTGGGGGTAGTGCTGGCTACACCTTC.